One T cell receptor beta chain is described in this entry. Antigen specificity is unknown. Being one base from a much bigger clone, this may be a read error. The data were taken from a study of neurological immune-mediated disorders. The making of cDNA relied on 5'RACE with 10-nucleotide random UMIs. TCRdb processed the 5' RACE reads anew with MiXCR; each CDR3 protein has one entry. The table shows more than 45,000 distinct CDR3 sequences, with under 4.5% occurring only once. Study observations and caveats: The study found no CDR3 amino acid sequences shared by expanded clones across subjects, suggesting private repertoires in all groups. HTLV-1-associated myelopathy displayed the greatest TCR clonal expansion, and multiple sclerosis exhibited the smallest, lower than that of healthy controls.

CDR1 MDHEN and CDR2 SYDVKM come from the germline V gene. The CDR3 is 16 residues long. Trimming took 5 bases from V and 2 from J, leaving 15 bases between them. From 2 million PBMCs stored at -80 C, the unsorted libraries were generated. The clonotype originates from a woman aged 30 to 39 with multiple sclerosis. What was sequenced was PBMCs. This chain joins TRBV28 and TRBJ2-2; maybe TRBD2 (5 bases). CDR3 residues: CASSPPGSTNTGELFF. In DNA form, the CDR3 reads TGTGCCAGCAGTCCCCCGGGGTCTACTAACACCGGGGAGCTGTTTTTT.